This T cell receptor (beta chain) was sequenced during a study of blood T cell repertoires in COVID-19. About the study: Some COVID-19 samples were acute and others convalescent; all came from the United States, Italy and Spain. PBMCs, B-cell-depleted T cells, or T cells were the source of the cDNA or gDNA that made up the material.

Original processing notes: Reference gene primers were amplified, and this amplification served to estimate nucleated cell counts. The repertoire was sequenced with immunoSEQ multiplex PCR; TCRdb's copy has only in-frame clones and lacks some. From that table come the V and J calls and clone size; the DNA was used to work out D and trimming. The table records some 270,000 clones, around 85% of them present only once. Looked up from germline, CDR1 is MNHEY and CDR2 is SVGAGI. Trimming took 6 bases from V and 5 from J; bases not matched to a gene: 7. There are 15 residues in the CDR3. The chain recombines TRBV6-5 with TRBJ2-2; 9 nucleotides line up with TRBD1. The TCR comes from a woman in her 70s with acute or convalescent COVID-19. Sequencing used peripheral blood. CDR3 residues: CASRETGGRTGELFF. The CDR3 region has the DNA TGTGCCAGCAGGGAGACAGGGGGGAGGACCGGGGAGCTGTTTTTT.